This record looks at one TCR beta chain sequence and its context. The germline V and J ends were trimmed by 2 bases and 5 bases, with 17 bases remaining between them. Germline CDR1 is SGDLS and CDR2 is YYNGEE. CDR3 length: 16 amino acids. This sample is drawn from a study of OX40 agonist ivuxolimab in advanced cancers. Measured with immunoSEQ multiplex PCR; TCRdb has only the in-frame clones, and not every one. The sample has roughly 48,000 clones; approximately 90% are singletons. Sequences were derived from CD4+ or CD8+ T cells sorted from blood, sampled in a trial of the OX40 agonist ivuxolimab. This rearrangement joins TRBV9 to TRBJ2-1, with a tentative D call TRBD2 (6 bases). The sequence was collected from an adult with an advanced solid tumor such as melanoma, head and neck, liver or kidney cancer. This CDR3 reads CASSVRGLADDNEQFF. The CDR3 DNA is TGTGCCAGCAGCGTCCGAGGGTTAGCGGACGACAATGAGCAGTTCTTC.